The rows below give T cell receptor beta chains drawn from one sample of a study of radiation and T cells in renal cell carcinoma. TCRdb's copy holds only in-frame clones and misses some; the assay was immunoSEQ multiplex PCR. Altogether around 100,000 clones are present, more than 65% being singletons, with the ten largest covering approximately 7.2%. The sequencing here drew on blood, taken from a patient whose treatment included radiotherapy and nephrectomy. Source of these receptors: a man in his fifties or sixties with renal cell carcinoma. CDR3s leave out the opening cysteine and the closing phenylalanine or tryptophan.

13 | TRBV6-1 | ASTPSRQQSYGYT
12 | TRBV30 | AWSGGQGIDTQY
11 | TRBV10-3 | AISESRDHEQF
11 | TRBV27 | ASSLGFSREQY
14 | TRBV29-1 | SVGLGAPYNYNEQF
11 | TRBV28 | ASTPGVNYGYT
13 | TRBV6-5 | ASSISTSGRAKQF
11 | TRBV27 | ASAGTPTYEQY
14 | TRBV7-2 | ASSSRTSGRRETQY
13 | TRBV7-9 | ASSLEGGWYNEQF
12 | TRBV2 | ASNIRQGAYEQY
13 | TRBV10-3 | AISGQGQGNNEQF
15 | TRBV4-1 | ASSQDPPGTGVDTQY
11 | TRBV5-8 | ASSLYGNQPQH